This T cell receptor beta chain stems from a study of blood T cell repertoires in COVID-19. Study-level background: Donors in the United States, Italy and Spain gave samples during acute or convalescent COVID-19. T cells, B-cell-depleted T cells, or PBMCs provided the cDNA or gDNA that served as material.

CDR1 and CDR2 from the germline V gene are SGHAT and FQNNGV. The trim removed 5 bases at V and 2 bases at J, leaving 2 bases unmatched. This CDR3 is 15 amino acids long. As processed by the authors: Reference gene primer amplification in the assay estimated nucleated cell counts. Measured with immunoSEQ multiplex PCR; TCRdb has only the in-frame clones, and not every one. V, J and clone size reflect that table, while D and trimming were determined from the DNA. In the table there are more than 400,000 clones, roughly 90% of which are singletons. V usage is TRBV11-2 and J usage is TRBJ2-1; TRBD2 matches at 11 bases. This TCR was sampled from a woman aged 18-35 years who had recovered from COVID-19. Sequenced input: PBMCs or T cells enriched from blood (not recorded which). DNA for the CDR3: TGTGCCAGCAGCCTTAGCGGGGGGGCCTACAATGAGCAGTTCTTC. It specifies CASSLSGGAYNEQFF.